This TCR beta chain was documented in a study of CD8 T cells in ankylosing spondylitis. Findings and caveats of the study: Ankylosing spondylitis blood appeared to be characterized by a TCR beta motif of about 8 highly homologous variants.

This clonotype appeared a few times. Its matching antigen is unknown. One entry per CDR3 protein results from TCRdb running MiXCR on the 5' RACE reads. The sample contains roughly 300,000 distinct CDR3 sequences, around 7.6% of which appear only once. The CDR3 runs 13 residues. CDR1 is SGHAT and CDR2 is FQNNGV in the germline V gene. V was cut by 0 bases and J by 4 bases, with 6 bases left in between. The receptor was derived from a male donor with ankylosing spondylitis. V gene TRBV11-2 combines with J gene TRBJ1-1, with D uncertain. The specimen was blood, either unsorted or a sorted T cell fraction (not recorded which). The DNA for the CDR3 is TGTGCCAGCAGCTTAGAACGGGGCACTGAAGCTTTCTTT. It specifies CASSLERGTEAFF.